The 28 T cell receptor beta chains presented below share a single source sample, sequenced in a study of T-cell memory formation after mild COVID-19. Using its own MiXCR run on the 5' RACE reads, TCRdb lists one record per CDR3 protein. Altogether some 300,000 distinct CDR3 sequences are present, roughly 19% being singletons, with the ten largest covering around a fifth. The sequenced sample was PBMCs or a T cell subset sorted from them (not recorded which). The receptors were gathered from a man aged 18 to 30 who had mild COVID-19 (a few samples of this study predate the infection). Cell type and time point are not known.

This clonotype was seen a handful of times. The J gene is TRBJ2-5, the V gene TRBV7-2; a possible D gene is TRBD1 (6 bases). V lost 4 bases and J 5 bases, leaving 11 bases between the germline ends. This CDR3 spans 13 amino acids. Germline values: CDR1 SGHTA, CDR2 FQGNSA. CDR3 nucleotide sequence: TGTGCCAGCAGCTCGACCCAGGGGGAGACCCAGTACTTC. Its translation is CASSSTQGETQYF.

V is TRBV20-1 and J is TRBJ1-5; a weak D match, TRBD1 (6 bases). V dropped 6 bases and J dropped 3 bases, with 15 bases sitting between them. The CDR3 runs 14 residues. CDR1 is DFQATT and CDR2 is SNEGSKA in the germline V gene (reference sequence). The DNA for the CDR3 is TGCAGTGCAGGGGGGCGCCAGGCCAATCAGCCCCAGCATTTT. It translates to CSAGGRQANQPQHF.

This clonotype was seen a handful of times. The chain couples TRBV10-3 to TRBJ1-5, with 7 bases lining up with TRBD1. Unmatched junction bases numbered 0, after V lost 5 bases and J lost 5 bases. The CDR3 loop spans 12 amino acids. The germline CDR1 and CDR2 sequences are ENHRY and SYGVKD. As DNA, the CDR3 is TGTGCCATCAGTACAGGGGATCAGCCCCAGCATTTT. It specifies CAISTGDQPQHF.

The chain recombines TRBV6-2 or TRBV6-3 with TRBJ1-1; D might be TRBD1 (5 bases). This CDR3 has 13 amino acids. Trimming cost V 4 bases and J 12 bases, with 18 bases left between them. CDR1 and CDR2 from the germline V gene are MNHEY and SVGEGT. This chain's CDR3 is CASSSGTELQSFF. The CDR3 bases are TGTGCCAGCAGTTCCGGGACCGAATTGCAATCTTTCTTT.

This clonotype has a handful of counts. The gene calls are TRBV7-2 and TRBJ1-2, with 7 bases lining up with TRBD1. This CDR3 spans 14 amino acids. Germline V CDR1 and CDR2: SGHTA, FQGNSA. J gave up 4 bases and V 4 bases, and 6 bases lay outside the gene matches. The CDR3 coding sequence is TGTGCCAGCAGCTCACGACAGGGCTTCTATGGCTACACCTTC. It codes for CASSSRQGFYGYTF.

J is TRBJ2-7 and V is TRBV4-1; 8 nucleotides agree with TRBD1. The CDR3 sequence is 16 residues long. Germline CDR1 MGHRA, CDR2 YSYEKL. Trimming removed 2 bases from V and 4 bases from J; junction bases left unmatched: 10. The CDR3 DNA is TGCGCCAGCAGCCAACACACAGGGGGTCTGGGGTACGAGCAGTACTTC. Protein sequence: CASSQHTGGLGYEQYF.

This clonotype has at least ten counts. The chain has TRBV6-2 or TRBV6-3 and TRBJ1-5; D call uncertain. Germline-derived CDR1 and CDR2 are MNHEY and SVGEGT. The CDR3 length is 13 residues. Trimming shortened V by 2 bases and J by 5 bases, and 7 bases separated the two germline ends. CDR3: CASSYEVYQPQHF. As DNA, the CDR3 is TGTGCCAGCAGTTACGAGGTGTATCAGCCCCAGCATTTT.

CDR3 region: CSASRQAGTDTQYF. In DNA form, the CDR3 reads TGCAGTGCATCTCGACAGGCGGGCACAGATACGCAGTATTTT. The chain recombines TRBV20-1 with TRBJ2-3; D is perhaps TRBD1 (6 bases). The CDR3 length is 14 residues. The germline CDR1 and CDR2 sequences are DFQATT and SNEGSKA (reference sequence). The ends were cut back, 6 bases at V and 1 base at J, with 14 bases in the middle.

This clonotype has a handful of counts. The V and J genes are TRBV5-1 and TRBJ1-3; no clear D gene. Germline CDR1 is SGHRS and CDR2 is YFSETQ. The CDR3 has 14 amino acids. V lost 0 bases, J lost 2 bases, and 6 bases lay in between. The CDR3 loop is CASSLGTPGNTIYF. In nucleotides, the CDR3 is TGCGCCAGCAGCTTGGGGACTCCTGGAAACACCATATATTTT.

In DNA, the CDR3 is TGTGCCAGCAGCGTAGAGGGAGGGGTAAGGGAGCAGTTCTTC. Translation: CASSVEGGVREQFF. The chain links TRBV9 to TRBJ2-1, with 7 positions matching TRBD2. In germline, CDR1 is SGDLS, CDR2 YYNGEE. J was trimmed by 10 bases and V by 0 bases; bases with no gene match: 7. The length of the CDR3 is 14 residues.

CDR3 protein: CASSVGTDGYTF. The DNA for the CDR3 is TGTGCCAGCAGCGTCGGGACGGATGGCTACACCTTC. The gene calls are TRBV5-5 and TRBJ1-2; D might be TRBD1 (5 bases). Germline CDR1 reads SGHKS; CDR2 reads YYEKEE (reference sequence). Trimming cost V 4 bases and J 6 bases, with 10 bases left between them. This CDR3 is 12 amino acids long.

This clonotype was counted between two and nine times. V gene TRBV12-3 or TRBV12-4 combines with J gene TRBJ2-3; D remains unclear. V was cut by 3 bases and J by 6 bases, with 10 bases left in between. The CDR3 runs 13 residues. This CDR3 reads CASSLEQRDTQYF. DNA of the CDR3: TGTGCCAGCAGTTTGGAGCAACGGGATACGCAGTATTTT.

This chain connects TRBV7-6 to TRBJ1-4; 7 bases align to TRBD1. Per the germline V gene, CDR1 is SGHVS and CDR2 is FNYEAQ. Losses at the gene ends were 5 bases for V and 7 bases for J; bases not matched to a gene: 10. The CDR3 is 15 residues long. The CDR3 loop is CASSPDRVKSEKLFF. For the CDR3, the DNA is TGTGCCAGCAGCCCAGACAGGGTGAAGAGTGAAAAACTGTTTTTT. Full variable domain (outside the CDR3, taken from reference TRBV7-6 and TRBJ1-4): GAGVSQSPRYKVTKRGQDVALRCDPISGHVSLYWYRQALGQGPEFLTYFNYEAQQDKSGLPNDRFSAERPEGSISTLTIQRTEQRDSAMYRCASSPDRVKSEKLFFGSGTQLSVL.

Points on this clonotype: With a much larger clone just one base away, this may be a read error. CDR3 coding DNA: TGTGCCAGCAGGTACGGCGACATGAAGACTGAAGCTTTCTTT. Protein: CASRYGDMKTEAFF. The V gene is TRBV6-6, the J gene TRBJ1-1; D unresolved. Germline CDR1 reads MNHNY; CDR2 reads SVGAGI (reference sequence). The CDR3 covers 14 residues.

This clonotype was detected only a few times. This rearrangement joins TRBV10-3 to TRBJ2-7, with D perhaps TRBD2 (6 bases). The CDR3 sequence is 14 residues long. Trimming removed 2 bases at V and 2 bases at J, with 10 bases between. Looked up from germline, CDR1 is ENHRY and CDR2 is SYGVKD. The chain's CDR3 is CAISEGGETYEQYF. CDR3 DNA: TGTGCCATCAGTGAGGGCGGGGAGACCTACGAGCAGTACTTC.

This clonotype was counted a few times. This sequence joins TRBV12-3 or TRBV12-4 and TRBJ2-7; D perhaps matches TRBD1 (6 bases). V was cut by 4 bases and J by 4 bases, with 14 bases left in between. The CDR3 loop spans 14 amino acids. The CDR3 sequence: CASSSFQGSYEQYF. The DNA for the CDR3 is TGTGCCAGCAGTTCGTTCCAGGGGTCGTACGAGCAGTACTTC.

There are a few counts of this clonotype. The rearrangement joins TRBV5-1 to TRBJ2-5; TRBD2 is a possible D gene (7 bases). Germline V gene sequence: CDR1 SGHRS, CDR2 YFSETQ. CDR3 length: 14 amino acids. Trimming removed 2 bases from V and 1 base from J, with 9 bases in between. The CDR3 DNA follows: TGCGCCAGCAGCTTAGGGGGGGTCCAAGAGACCCAGTACTTC. Its protein is CASSLGGVQETQYF.

The CDR3 nucleotides are TGTGCCAGCAGTTTACCCAAGACGGGGGAGACCCAGTACTTC. Protein: CASSLPKTGETQYF. The chain uses TRBV28 and TRBJ2-5, with D possibly matching TRBD2 (5 bases). Germline CDR1 MDHEN, CDR2 SYDVKM. V was trimmed by 2 bases and J by 5 bases, leaving 12 bases between them. The CDR3 consists of 14 residues. The full variable domain, its missing parts supplied by reference TRBV28 and TRBJ2-5, is DVKVTQSSRYLVKRTGEKVFLECVQDMDHENMFWYRQDPGLGLRLIYFSYDVKMKEKGDIPEGYSVSREKKERFSLILESASTNQTSMYLCASSLPKTGETQYFGPGTRLLVL.

The gene calls are TRBV20-1 and TRBJ1-1, with a tentative D call TRBD1 (6 bases). V lost 1 base and J 1 base, leaving 10 bases between the germline ends. Germline CDR1 and CDR2: DFQATT and SNEGSKA (reference sequence). CDR3 length: 14 residues. The CDR3 region has the DNA TGCAGTGCTAGAGCGGGGGGCGCGAACACTGAAGCTTTCTTT. As protein: CSARAGGANTEAFF.

The J gene is TRBJ2-3, the V gene TRBV9; the match to TRBD2 covers 9 bases. CDR1 is SGDLS, CDR2 YYNGEE, per germline. The V segment lost 0 bases and the J segment 4 bases; nucleotides outside the gene matches: 6. This CDR3 is built from 16 residues. Here the CDR3 reads CASSVVVAGVADTQYF. In nucleotides, the CDR3 is TGTGCCAGCAGCGTAGTTGTAGCGGGGGTCGCAGATACGCAGTATTTT.

This chain's CDR3 is CASSIASIEQFF. CDR3 in DNA: TGTGCCAGCAGCATAGCGTCCATTGAGCAGTTCTTC. The chain employs TRBV11-2 and TRBJ2-1, with D tentatively TRBD2 (5 bases). CDR1 is SGHAT and CDR2 is FQNNGV in the germline V gene. The V and J ends lost 5 bases and 9 bases respectively, with 11 bases between them. CDR3 length: 12 residues.

This clonotype was counted between two and nine times. The chain carries TRBV12-3 or TRBV12-4 and TRBJ1-2; D not certain. The CDR3 spans 14 residues. V lost 4 bases and J lost 4, with 13 bases in between. CDR3 bases: TGTGCCAGCAGTTCTGGTGCAGACTTCTATGGCTACACCTTC. As protein: CASSSGADFYGYTF.

The chain recombines TRBV19 with TRBJ1-6, with D tentatively TRBD1 (5 bases). This CDR3 comprises 14 residues. The ends were cut back, 5 bases at V and 12 bases at J, with 17 bases in the middle. Germline V gene lookup returns CDR1 LNHDA and CDR2 SQIVND (reference sequence). The CDR3 sequence: CASSVRDFRGPLHF. The CDR3 DNA is TGTGCCAGTAGTGTCCGGGACTTCCGTGGACCCCTCCACTTT.

The J gene is TRBJ2-5, the V gene TRBV5-4, with TRBD2 matching 10 bases. The CDR3 loop spans 16 amino acids. J gave up 1 base and V 4 bases, and 7 bases lay outside the gene matches. The V gene's germline CDR1 is SGHNT and CDR2 YYREEE (reference sequence). The CDR3 nucleotides read TGTGCCAGCAGCATAACTAGCGGGGCGCTCCAAGAGACCCAGTACTTC. It specifies CASSITSGALQETQYF. Variable domain in full (rest from reference TRBV5-4 and TRBJ2-5): ETGVTQSPTHLIKTRGQQVTLRCSSQSGHNTVSWYQQALGQGPQFIFQYYREEENGRGNFPPRFSGLQFPNYSSELNVNALELDDSALYLCASSITSGALQETQYFGPGTRLLVL.

This clonotype appeared a few times. This chain uses TRBV9 with TRBJ2-2, with unresolved D. From germline, CDR1 is SGDLS and CDR2 YYNGEE. V was pared by 0 bases and J by 4 bases, with 10 bases between. The CDR3 is made up of 15 amino acids. DNA for the CDR3: TGTGCCAGCAGCGTAGCCGGCAGTATCACCGGGGAGCTGTTTTTT. Amino acid sequence: CASSVAGSITGELFF.

J is TRBJ2-1 and V is TRBV19; D is ambiguous. Germline CDR1 and CDR2: LNHDA and SQIVND (reference sequence). Trimming took off 4 bases at V and 0 bases at J, with 10 bases between the two ends. CDR3 length: 15 amino acids. Here the CDR3 DNA reads TGTGCCAGTAGTAAGACTGTGAGCTCCTACAATGAGCAGTTCTTC. It is translated as CASSKTVSSYNEQFF. Full variable domain (remainder filled in from reference TRBV19 and TRBJ2-1): DGGITQSPKYLFRKEGQNVTLSCEQNLNHDAMYWYRQDPGQGLRLIYYSQIVNDFQKGDIAEGYSVSREKKESFPLTVTSAQKNPTAFYLCASSKTVSSYNEQFFGPGTRLTVL.

This chain connects TRBV5-1 to TRBJ1-1, with D possibly matching TRBD1 (5 bases). Germline CDR1 reads SGHRS; CDR2 reads YFSETQ. V was trimmed by 0 bases and J by 0 bases, leaving 9 bases between them. The CDR3 is 15 residues long. The CDR3 bases are TGCGCCAGCAGCTTGGGGATGGGGCTGAACACTGAAGCTTTCTTT. It specifies CASSLGMGLNTEAFF.

The V call is TRBV12-3 or TRBV12-4, the J call TRBJ2-1, with D maybe TRBD2 (6 bases). The V and J ends lost 4 bases and 3 bases respectively, with 13 bases between them. The CDR3 runs 15 residues. The CDR3 nucleotides read TGTGCCAGCAGTTACATAGCGGCCATCTACAATGAGCAGTTCTTC. This sequence encodes CASSYIAAIYNEQFF.